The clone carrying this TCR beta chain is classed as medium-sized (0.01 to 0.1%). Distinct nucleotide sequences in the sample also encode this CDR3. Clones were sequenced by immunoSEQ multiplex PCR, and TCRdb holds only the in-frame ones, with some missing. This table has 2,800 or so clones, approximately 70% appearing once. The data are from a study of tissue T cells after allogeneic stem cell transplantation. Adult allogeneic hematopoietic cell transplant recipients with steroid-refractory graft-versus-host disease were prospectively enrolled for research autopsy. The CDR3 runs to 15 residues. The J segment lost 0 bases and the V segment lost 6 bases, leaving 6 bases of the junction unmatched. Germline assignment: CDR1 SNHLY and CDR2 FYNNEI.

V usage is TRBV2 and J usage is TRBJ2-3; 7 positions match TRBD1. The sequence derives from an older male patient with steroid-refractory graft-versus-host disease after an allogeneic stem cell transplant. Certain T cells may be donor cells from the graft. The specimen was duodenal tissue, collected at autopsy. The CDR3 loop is CASSAGTASTDTQYF. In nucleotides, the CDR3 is TGTGCCAGCAGCGCCGGGACAGCGAGCACAGATACGCAGTATTTT.